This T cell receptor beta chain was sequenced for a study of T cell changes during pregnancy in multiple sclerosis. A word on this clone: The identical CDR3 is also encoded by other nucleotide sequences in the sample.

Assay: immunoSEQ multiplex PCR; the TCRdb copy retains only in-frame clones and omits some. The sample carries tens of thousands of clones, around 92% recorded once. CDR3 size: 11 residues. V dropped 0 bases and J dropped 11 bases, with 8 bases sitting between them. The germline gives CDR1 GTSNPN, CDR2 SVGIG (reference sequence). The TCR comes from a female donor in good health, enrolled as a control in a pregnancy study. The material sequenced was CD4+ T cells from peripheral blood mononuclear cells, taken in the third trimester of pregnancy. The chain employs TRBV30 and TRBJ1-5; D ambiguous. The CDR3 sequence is CAWSVRDTQHF. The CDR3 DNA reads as TGTGCCTGGAGTGTACGAGACACCCAGCATTTT.